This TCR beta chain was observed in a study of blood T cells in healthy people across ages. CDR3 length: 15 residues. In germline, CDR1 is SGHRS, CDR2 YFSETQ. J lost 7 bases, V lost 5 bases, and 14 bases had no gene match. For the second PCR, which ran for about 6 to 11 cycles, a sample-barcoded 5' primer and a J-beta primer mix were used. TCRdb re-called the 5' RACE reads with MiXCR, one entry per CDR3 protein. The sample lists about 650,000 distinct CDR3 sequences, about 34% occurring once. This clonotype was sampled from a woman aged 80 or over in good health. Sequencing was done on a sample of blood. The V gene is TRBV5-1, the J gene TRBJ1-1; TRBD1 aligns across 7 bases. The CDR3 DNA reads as TGCGCCAGCAGTCGTATCACGACAGGGAGAGGTGAAGCTTTCTTT. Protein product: CASSRITTGRGEAFF.